The rows below give T cell receptor beta chains drawn from one sample of a study of T cells after yellow fever vaccination. MiXCR was run by TCRdb on the 5' RACE reads, yielding one entry per CDR3 protein. The repertoire consists of about 320,000 distinct CDR3 sequences, with approximately 4% occurring once and the leading ten covering roughly 21%. The source material was PBMCs, sampled 15 days after the yellow fever booster vaccination. Every receptor here comes from a man aged 18-30 years who received the YFV17D yellow fever vaccine. Each CDR3 is given with its conserved first and last residue. The order of the fields is V gene, J gene, CDR3 protein.

v_call: TRBV6-6; j_call: TRBJ2-1; cdr3_aa: CASSYPTRLAGGSSANEQFF
v_call: TRBV7-9; j_call: TRBJ2-5; cdr3_aa: CASSLRPWETQYF
v_call: TRBV5-1; j_call: TRBJ1-1; cdr3_aa: CASSLRDSLRAEAFF
v_call: TRBV5-1; j_call: TRBJ2-5; cdr3_aa: CASSVQGSRETQYF
v_call: TRBV4-3; j_call: TRBJ1-4; cdr3_aa: CASSPADRKVEKLFF
v_call: TRBV5-6; j_call: TRBJ2-7; cdr3_aa: CASGRQSWNYEQYF
v_call: TRBV2; j_call: TRBJ1-1; cdr3_aa: CASRIGGGTPTEAFF
v_call: TRBV6-2/TRBV6-3; j_call: TRBJ1-5; cdr3_aa: CASSFGQATYSNQPQHF
v_call: TRBV3-1; j_call: TRBJ1-3; cdr3_aa: CASSQDTFSGNTIYF
v_call: TRBV7-2; j_call: TRBJ2-3; cdr3_aa: CASSLANRGSDTQYF
v_call: TRBV18; j_call: TRBJ2-5; cdr3_aa: CASSPPMSQETQYF
v_call: TRBV7-8; j_call: TRBJ2-1; cdr3_aa: CASSLLKGQFF
v_call: TRBV20-1; j_call: TRBJ2-3; cdr3_aa: CSARGARGGFMDTQYF
v_call: TRBV5-1; j_call: TRBJ1-1; cdr3_aa: CASSLGPGREAEAFF
v_call: TRBV12-3/TRBV12-4; j_call: TRBJ2-3; cdr3_aa: CASSGGLQYF
v_call: TRBV20-1; j_call: TRBJ1-2; cdr3_aa: CSAYTQGARGYTF
v_call: TRBV9; j_call: TRBJ1-5; cdr3_aa: CASSVGRGIGQPQHF
v_call: TRBV7-2; j_call: TRBJ1-1; cdr3_aa: CASSPRQGAINTEAFF
v_call: TRBV12-3/TRBV12-4; j_call: TRBJ2-2; cdr3_aa: CASRPSGGKGELFF
v_call: TRBV12-3/TRBV12-4; j_call: TRBJ1-5; cdr3_aa: CASSRTGGYQPQHF
v_call: TRBV5-5; j_call: TRBJ1-2; cdr3_aa: CASSPFGDNYYGYTF
v_call: TRBV18; j_call: TRBJ2-2; cdr3_aa: CASSPNDMAFAGELFF
v_call: TRBV7-2; j_call: TRBJ2-3; cdr3_aa: CASSIQGKPDTQYF
v_call: TRBV7-2; j_call: TRBJ2-3; cdr3_aa: CASSPGWYF
v_call: TRBV5-1; j_call: TRBJ1-4; cdr3_aa: CASSSQGQSGEKLFF
v_call: TRBV4-1; j_call: TRBJ2-2; cdr3_aa: CASSPWSLTGVNTGELFF
v_call: TRBV7-2; j_call: TRBJ2-5; cdr3_aa: CASSPGLGGETQYF
v_call: TRBV5-1; j_call: TRBJ2-3; cdr3_aa: CASSLPPAAGKADTQYF
v_call: TRBV7-2; j_call: TRBJ1-2; cdr3_aa: CASSWGQRYGYTF
v_call: TRBV7-2; j_call: TRBJ2-1; cdr3_aa: CASRFGLVYNEQFF
v_call: TRBV4-3; j_call: TRBJ2-7; cdr3_aa: CASSQESGLSDEQYF